This TCR beta chain came from a study of T cell responses to AZD1222 COVID-19 vaccine. Study background: Second doses that came at about 4 or about 12 weeks were put together. Whole-study results and caveats: Spike-specific TCR breadth rose after two AZD1222 doses, and depth rose as well.

The germline CDR1 and CDR2 sequences are MGHRA and YSYEKL. Trimming cost V 3 bases and J 7 bases; bases outside gene matches: 5. The CDR3 spans 15 residues. Repertoires were generated with immunoSEQ multiplex PCR, while TCRdb's copy carries only in-frame clones and drops some. Seen here are 85,000 to 100,000 clones, more than 75% observed once, and the top ten hold more than 8.5%. Remarks on this clone: Antigen unknown.

The receptor's source is an adult in good health. This chain uses TRBV4-1 with TRBJ1-6; 8 nucleotides match TRBD1. The sample consisted of peripheral blood, taken on day 0 of AZD1222 vaccination. The CDR3 DNA is TGCGCCAGCAGCCAGGGGGACAGGACCAATTCACCCCTCCACTTT. It specifies CASSQGDRTNSPLHF.